This T cell receptor beta chain was recorded in a study of human T cells and chemical hapten exposure (TCRdb year 2021). In terms of the full investigation: For sensitization, 2% DPC in acetone was applied to a roughly 2 cm by roughly 2 cm area of upper inner arm skin. Weekly therapeutic DPC doses were additionally applied to the scalp of patients throughout the approximately 25-week study period. Patch tests used Finn chambers with 0.01% DPC on the upper back, scored after 6 days by International Contact Dermatitis Research Group standards. The patient cohort, mostly female, included alopecia areata with under or over 50% scalp involvement, alopecia totalis and alopecia universalis. The libraries were sequenced as a pool, and the TCR yield per sample differed mostly because of small variations in library volumes within the pool. This study followed changes in the peripheral blood TCR repertoire in vivo during primary and secondary sensitization of alopecia patients to the hapten diphenylcyclopropenone (DPC). Blood samples were taken from patients before sensitization (week 0) and then at 2, 6 and about 24 weeks after DPC sensitization. For TCR sequencing, blood came from about 28 alopecia patients at anywhere from one to four time points (pre-sensitization, 2, 6 and 24 weeks).

Note on this clonotype: The target of this receptor is not known. Base qualities are not at hand, and no much larger clone is one base apart.

In light of the paper, this sample's time point label describes: patch test 1, 2 weeks after DPC sensitization. The sample's treatment or condition label, decoded: therapeutic diphenylcyclopropenone sensitization with weekly scalp DPC. At each patch-test visit, blood was drawn before the patch test was applied. Eligible patients were aged 18 to 70, diagnosed with alopecia, deemed suitable for DPC therapy, and excluded if pregnant. Total RNA was extracted from unfractionated whole blood that had been collected in Tempus Blood RNA tubes. Here is what the overall study found, with its caveats: The number of PT1 expanded TCRs positively correlated with patch test score, significant at thresholds 8, 16 and 32 but not 4. All patients had alopecia, a presumed autoimmune disease, so their immune response might differ from that of healthy individuals. DPC sensitization did not change the number of TCRs with a frequency above 1 in 1000, and there was no evidence of changes in global repertoire structure. Expanded TCRs formed significantly more large CDR3 similarity clusters than pre-sensitization or healthy control sets, consistent with antigen-driven responses. Repeated subsampling changed both the strength of the expansion versus patch-test correlation and the threshold at which that correlation became significant.

Library preparation employed RACE. Sequencer: NextSeq 500. During library preparation, unique molecular identifiers were attached to individual cDNA molecules so that TCRs could be counted quantitatively and reproducibly. For every blood RNA sample, sequencing covered both the TCR alpha and TCR beta chains. In the original analysis: The median number of TCRs per sample was roughly 100,000, ranging from 23,224 to 690,600. V, J and CDR3 annotation of the TCR reads was carried out using the Decombinator software suite. To make PS versus PT1 abundance plots, every sample was subsampled to the same number of TCRs (28,000). TCRs were defined as expanded if absent before sensitization and observed at least eight times at the 2-week time point. TCRdb's own reprocessing of the public reads used fastp at Q25 and MiXCR and kept productive beta chains. Each CDR3 protein gets just one entry, which takes the most common genes and DNA from the rows behind it. The V and J calls reflect TCRdb's pipeline rather than the authors' work. This sample has under 150,000 distinct CDR3 sequences in its table, and 12% of those were observed once. Approximately 1.4% of the sample comes from the top ten.

The CDR3 covers 16 residues, taking in both the cysteine and the phenylalanine. Solely the CDR3 DNA is kept, with 48 bases framed from the first base. This material consisted of whole blood, taken in connection with sensitization to the hapten diphenylcyclopropenone (DPC). This sequence was found in a woman in her forties or fifties with alopecia areata. Some clones in this sample may be carry-over from other donors' samples. The chain links TRBV21-1 with TRBJ2-2; TRBD1, the table's D call, lacks a check against the DNA. TRBV21-1 is assigned pseudogene status. The DNA is TGTGCCAGCAGCAAAGGAAAGGAGAGGGGCACCGGGGAGCTGTTTTTT. The encoded protein is CASSKGKERGTGELFF.